This entry features one T cell receptor (beta chain) sequence. Authors' processing steps: Scientists estimated how many nucleated cells there were by amplifying reference gene primers. Profiling relied on immunoSEQ multiplex PCR, and the TCRdb table lists in-frame clones only, not all of them. D and trimming come from the DNA, and the V and J calls and clone size come from that table. This table has around 80,000 clones, 82% appearing once. This record belongs to a study of blood T cell repertoires in COVID-19. Study as a whole: Acute and convalescent COVID-19 samples came from the United States, Italy and Spain.

Trimming removed 5 bases at V and 7 bases at J, with 15 bases between. In germline, CDR1 is GTSNPN, CDR2 SVGIG (reference sequence). This CDR3 has 13 residues. This chain links TRBV30 with TRBJ1-5; D possibly corresponds to TRBD1 (6 bases). This clonotype originated in a man aged 55 to 70 with acute or convalescent COVID-19. Input material: peripheral blood. CDR3 protein: CAWDTGNSQPQHF. The CDR3 DNA reads as TGTGCCTGGGACACAGGGAATTCCCAGCCCCAGCATTTT.